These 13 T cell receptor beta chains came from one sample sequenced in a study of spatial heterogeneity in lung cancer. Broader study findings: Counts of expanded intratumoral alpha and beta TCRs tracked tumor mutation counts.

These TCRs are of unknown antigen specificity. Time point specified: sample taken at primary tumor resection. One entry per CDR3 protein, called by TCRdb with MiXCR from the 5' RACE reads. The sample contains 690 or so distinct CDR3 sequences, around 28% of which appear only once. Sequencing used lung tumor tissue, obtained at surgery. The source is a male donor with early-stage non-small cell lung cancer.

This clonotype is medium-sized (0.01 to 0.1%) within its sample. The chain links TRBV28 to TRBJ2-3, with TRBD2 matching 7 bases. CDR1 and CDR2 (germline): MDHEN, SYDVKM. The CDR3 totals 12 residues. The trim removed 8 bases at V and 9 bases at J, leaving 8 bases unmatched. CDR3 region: CASGEGRGTQYF. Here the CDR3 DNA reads TGTGCCAGCGGGGAGGGCCGCGGAACGCAGTATTTT.

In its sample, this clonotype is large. The CDR3 sequence is CASSSQGNPGYTF. In DNA, the CDR3 is TGTGCCAGCAGCTCGCAGGGAAACCCAGGCTACACCTTC. The genes are TRBV7-9 and TRBJ1-2; D is perhaps TRBD1 (5 bases). The CDR3 runs to 13 residues. Per germline, CDR1 SEHNR and CDR2 FQNEAQ (reference sequence). The V gene lost 4 bases and the J gene lost 8 bases, with 14 bases spanning the gap.

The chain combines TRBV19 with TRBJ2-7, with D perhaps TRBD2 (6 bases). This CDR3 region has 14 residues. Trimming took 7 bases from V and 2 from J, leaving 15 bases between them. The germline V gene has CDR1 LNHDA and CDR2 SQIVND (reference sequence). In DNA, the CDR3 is TGTGCCAGTATCTCGGGGGTCTCCACCTACGAGCAGTACTTC. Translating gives CASISGVSTYEQYF.

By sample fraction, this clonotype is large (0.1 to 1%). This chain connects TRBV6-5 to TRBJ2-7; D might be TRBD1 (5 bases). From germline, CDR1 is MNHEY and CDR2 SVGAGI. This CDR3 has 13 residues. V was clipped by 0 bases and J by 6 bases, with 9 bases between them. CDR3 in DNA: TGTGCCAGCAGTTACTCGAAGGGGTCCGAGCAGTACTTC. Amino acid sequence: CASSYSKGSEQYF.

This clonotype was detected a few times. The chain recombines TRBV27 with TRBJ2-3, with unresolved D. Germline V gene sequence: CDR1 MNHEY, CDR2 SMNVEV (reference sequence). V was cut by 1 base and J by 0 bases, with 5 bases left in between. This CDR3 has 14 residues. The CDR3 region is CASSLFSSTDTQYF. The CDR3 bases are TGTGCCAGCAGTTTATTCTCTAGCACAGATACGCAGTATTTT.

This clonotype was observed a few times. The CDR3, as DNA: TGTGCCAGTAGTATTGCGCACATTCAGTACTTC. This translates into CASSIAHIQYF. The genes are TRBV19 and TRBJ2-4; D gene ambiguous. The V end was cut by 3 bases, the J end by 8 bases, with 5 bases between. The CDR3 is made up of 11 amino acids. Germline CDR1 and CDR2: LNHDA and SQIVND (reference sequence). Full variable domain (rest looked up from reference TRBV19 and TRBJ2-4): DGGITQSPKYLFRKEGQNVTLSCEQNLNHDAMYWYRQDPGQGLRLIYYSQIVNDFQKGDIAEGYSVSREKKESFPLTVTSAQKNPTAFYLCASSIAHIQYFGAGTRLSVL.

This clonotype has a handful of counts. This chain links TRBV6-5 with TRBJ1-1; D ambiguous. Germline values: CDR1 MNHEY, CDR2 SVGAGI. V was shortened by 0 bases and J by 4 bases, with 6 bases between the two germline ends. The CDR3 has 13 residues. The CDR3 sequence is CASSYSEVTEAFF. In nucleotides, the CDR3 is TGTGCCAGCAGTTACTCTGAAGTCACTGAAGCTTTCTTT.

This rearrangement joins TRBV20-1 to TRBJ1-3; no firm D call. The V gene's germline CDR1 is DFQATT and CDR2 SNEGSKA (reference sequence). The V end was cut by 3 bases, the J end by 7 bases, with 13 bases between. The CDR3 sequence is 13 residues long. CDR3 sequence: CSARWTAGNTIYF. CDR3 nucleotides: TGCAGTGCTAGGTGGACCGCGGGGAACACCATATATTTT.

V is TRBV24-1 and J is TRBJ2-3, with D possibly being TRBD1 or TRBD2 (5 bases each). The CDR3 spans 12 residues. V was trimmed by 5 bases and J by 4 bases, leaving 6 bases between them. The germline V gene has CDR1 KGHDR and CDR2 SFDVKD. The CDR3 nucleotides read TGTGCCACCAGTGGAGGGGCAGATACGCAGTATTTT. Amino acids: CATSGGADTQYF.

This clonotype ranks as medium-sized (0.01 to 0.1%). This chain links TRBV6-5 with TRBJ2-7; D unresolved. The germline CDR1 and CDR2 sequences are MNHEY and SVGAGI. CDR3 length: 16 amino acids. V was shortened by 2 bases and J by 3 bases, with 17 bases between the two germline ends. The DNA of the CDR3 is TGTGCCAGCAGTTACGTGGGGAACCTTAACCTCTACGAGCAGTACTTC. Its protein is CASSYVGNLNLYEQYF.

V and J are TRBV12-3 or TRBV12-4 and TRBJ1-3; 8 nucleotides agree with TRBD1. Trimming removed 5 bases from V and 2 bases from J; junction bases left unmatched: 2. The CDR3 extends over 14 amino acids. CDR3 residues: CASSGRGPGNTIYF. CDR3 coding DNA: TGTGCCAGCAGTGGCAGGGGGCCTGGAAACACCATATATTTT.

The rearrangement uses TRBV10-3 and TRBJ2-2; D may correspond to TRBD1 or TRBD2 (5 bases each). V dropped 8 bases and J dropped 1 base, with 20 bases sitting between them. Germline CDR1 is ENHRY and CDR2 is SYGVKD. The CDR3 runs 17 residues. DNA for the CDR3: TGTGCCATCGGACACCGGGGTCTCAGAGAGAACACCGGGGAGCTGTTTTTT. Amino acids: CAIGHRGLRENTGELFF.

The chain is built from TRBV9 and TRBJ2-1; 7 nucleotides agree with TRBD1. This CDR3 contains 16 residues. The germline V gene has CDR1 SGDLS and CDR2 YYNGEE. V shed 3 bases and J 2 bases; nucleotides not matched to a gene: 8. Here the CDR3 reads CASSEGRDSPYNEQFF. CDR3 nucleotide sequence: TGTGCCAGCAGCGAGGGACGGGACAGCCCCTACAATGAGCAGTTCTTC. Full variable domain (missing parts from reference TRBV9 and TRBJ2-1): DSGVTQTPKHLITATGQRVTLRCSPRSGDLSVYWYQQSLDQGLQFLIQYYNGEERAKGNILERFSAQQFPDLHSELNLSSLELGDSALYFCASSEGRDSPYNEQFFGPGTRLTVL.